What follows is one TCR beta chain and its context. Antigen unknown. The entry originates in a study of shared clonotypes between healthy human individuals. Study-wide results and limits: Generation probabilities were higher for clonotypes shared across all four sorted-subset donors than for unshared ones. Larger estimated richness was generally seen in naive subsets than in memory subsets. Sorted-subset sequencing was shown by rarefaction to be incomplete despite large depth. The sharing of 5% to 5.5% of naive CD4 clonotypes was seen across a few donors.

V was pared by 10 bases and J by 8 bases, with 22 bases between. The length of the CDR3 is 14 residues. CDR1 and CDR2 (germline): MDHEN, SYDVKM. Sequenced by immunoSEQ multiplex PCR; TCRdb stores in-frame clones only, minus some. The sample has a few million clones, just over 90% seen once. The rearrangement joins TRBV28 to TRBJ2-3; D is ambiguous. Source material: naive CD4+ T cells from PBMCs. The subset is: CD45RA+ positively selected. The TCR was taken from a man younger than 35 in good health. Some clones in this sample may be carry-over from other donors' samples. In DNA form, the CDR3 reads TGTGCCATCGTACTCGGAACCCCCGTAGGTACGCAGTATTTT. It specifies CAIVLGTPVGTQYF.